This passage covers 18 T cell receptor beta chains from one sample sequenced in a study of memory CD4+ T cells and cytomegalovirus serostatus. Libraries were prepared by immunoSEQ multiplex PCR; TCRdb keeps only in-frame clonotypes and omits some of them. The sample lists 35,000 to 55,000 clones, around 82% occurring once. The sort gate was single viable CD3+CD4+CD8-CD45RO+ cells for memory CD4+ T cells. Input material: memory CD4+ T cells from blood. The receptors here all came from an adult in good health and CMV-seronegative.

The chain combines TRBV7-2 with TRBJ1-1; no definite D call. CDR1 and CDR2 from the germline V gene are SGHTA and FQGNSA. The CDR3 runs to 16 residues. V was clipped by 3 bases and J by 7 bases, with 21 bases between them. The CDR3 protein is CASSFLSRGGPYEAFF. The DNA of the CDR3 is TGTGCCAGCAGCTTCTTATCCCGCGGCGGGCCTTATGAAGCTTTCTTT.

The chain uses TRBV7-2 and TRBJ1-2; tentative D call: TRBD1 (5 bases). CDR1 and CDR2 (germline): SGHTA, FQGNSA. Trimming shortened V by 5 bases and J by 6 bases, and 19 bases separated the two germline ends. This CDR3 has 15 amino acids. The CDR3 coding sequence is TGTGCCAGCAGCCCCCCCGTTGACAGAACCAATGGCTACACCTTC. Its translation is CASSPPVDRTNGYTF.

This chain links TRBV29-1 with TRBJ2-6; the D is unclear. V lost 1 base and J 0 bases, leaving 10 bases between the germline ends. The CDR3 loop spans 16 amino acids. Looked up from germline, CDR1 is SQVTM and CDR2 is ANQGSEA. The CDR3 DNA reads TGCAGCGTTGAAGGGGTCAGCCCCTCTGGGGCCAACGTCCTGACTTTC. Amino acid sequence: CSVEGVSPSGANVLTF.

The J gene is TRBJ2-5, the V gene TRBV7-8, with a weak D call TRBD2 (6 bases). The CDR3 covers 13 residues. Germline assignment: CDR1 SGHVS and CDR2 FQNEAQ. Trimming took 4 bases from V and 3 from J, leaving 9 bases between them. The CDR3 loop is CASSWDFKETQYF. CDR3 in DNA: TGTGCCAGCAGCTGGGACTTTAAAGAGACCCAGTACTTC.

This chain links TRBV29-1 with TRBJ2-7; 10 nucleotides line up with TRBD1. CDR3 length equals 13 residues. Germline V gene sequence: CDR1 SQVTM, CDR2 ANQGSEA. J was trimmed by 3 bases and V by 5 bases; bases with no gene match: 4. CDR3 DNA sequence: TGCAGCGTTACCGGACAGGGGGACTACGAGCAGTACTTC. This gives the protein CSVTGQGDYEQYF.

The chain combines TRBV6-1 with TRBJ1-1; D remains unclear. Per the germline V gene, CDR1 is MNHNS and CDR2 is SASEGT. V lost 1 base and J lost 11, with 20 bases in between. The CDR3 is 15 amino acids. This chain's CDR3 is CASSEDVTLSARAFF. CDR3 sequence (DNA): TGTGCCAGCAGTGAAGATGTGACACTTTCAGCTCGGGCTTTCTTT.

This rearrangement joins TRBV6-1 to TRBJ1-2; no clear D. This CDR3 spans 13 amino acids. Germline V lookup: CDR1 MNHNS, CDR2 SASEGT. V dropped 2 bases and J dropped 8 bases, with 12 bases sitting between them. The CDR3 here is CASSERKGLGYTF. Written as DNA, the CDR3 is TGTGCCAGCAGTGAAAGGAAGGGCCTAGGCTACACCTTC.

A word on this clone: The same CDR3 arises from other DNA sequences in this sample as well. This rearrangement joins TRBV5-4 to TRBJ2-5; 7 nucleotides align to TRBD1. This CDR3 comprises 13 residues. The germline CDR1 and CDR2 sequences are SGHNT and YYREEE (reference sequence). V shed 4 bases and J 5 bases; nucleotides not matched to a gene: 5. This CDR3 is CASSQDRAETQYF. Written as DNA, the CDR3 is TGTGCCAGCAGCCAAGACAGGGCTGAGACCCAGTACTTC.

The chain employs TRBV7-7 and TRBJ1-4; D unresolved. With 5 bases removed from V and 5 bases from J, the gap between germline ends came to 12 bases. Germline V gene lookup returns CDR1 SSHAT and CDR2 FNYEAQ (reference sequence). The CDR3 has 14 residues. The CDR3 DNA reads TGTGCCAGCAGCCCGGGGTCGGGGAATGAAAAACTGTTTTTT. The encoded protein is CASSPGSGNEKLFF.

A remark on this clone: The sample has other DNA sequences that encode this CDR3 too. The rearrangement uses TRBV5-1 and TRBJ2-7; D is uncertain. CDR3 length equals 12 residues. V dropped 2 bases and J dropped 4 bases, with 7 bases sitting between them. Germline V gene lookup returns CDR1 SGHRS and CDR2 YFSETQ. The CDR3 DNA is TGCGCCAGCAGCTTAAACTATTACGAGCAGTACTTC. Encoded protein: CASSLNYYEQYF.

This chain uses TRBV7-2 with TRBJ2-2; a possible D gene is TRBD2 (5 bases). Trimming cost V 1 base and J 3 bases, with 9 bases left between them. Germline V lookup: CDR1 SGHTA, CDR2 FQGNSA. The CDR3 loop spans 15 amino acids. The CDR3 region is CASSLVWRDTGELFF. CDR3 in DNA: TGTGCCAGCAGCTTAGTGTGGCGGGACACCGGGGAGCTGTTTTTT.

This clone was found once. CDR3 region: CASSQVTRGTNEKLFF. Here the CDR3 DNA reads TGTGCCAGCAGCCAAGTGACCAGGGGAACTAATGAAAAACTGTTTTTT. V usage is TRBV11-2 and J usage is TRBJ1-4; TRBD1 is a possible D gene (6 bases). Germline loops: CDR1 SGHAT, CDR2 FQNNGV. This CDR3 spans 16 amino acids. V shed 5 bases and J shed 1 base, with 14 bases lying between them.

For this clone: At one boundary the junction diverges from the germline segment, which might be a read error. Other DNA sequences of this sample code for an identical CDR3. The chain carries TRBV7-6 and TRBJ1-2; the D gene is possibly TRBD1 (6 bases). This CDR3 comprises 14 residues. Germline V gives CDR1 SGHVS, CDR2 FNYEAQ. Here the CDR3 DNA reads TGTGCCAGCAGCCCCTATGGGGACAACTACGGCTACACCTTC. It codes for CASSPYGDNYGYTF.

The chain carries TRBV7-9 and TRBJ1-6; D not certain. This CDR3 comprises 17 residues. The V end lost 4 bases, the J end lost 7 bases, and 20 bases lay between the germline ends. From germline, CDR1 is SEHNR and CDR2 FQNEAQ (reference sequence). The DNA of the CDR3 is TGTGCCAGCAGCTCCACCACTGGTGGGATTAAGAATTCACCCCTCCACTTT. It codes for CASSSTTGGIKNSPLHF.

V gene TRBV4-3 combines with J gene TRBJ1-3; TRBD1 might be the D (5 bases). The germline gives CDR1 LGHNA, CDR2 YSLEER. The CDR3 is 15 amino acids. The V gene lost 1 base and the J gene lost 0 bases, with 7 bases spanning the gap. CDR3 in amino acids: CASSQGGSSGNTIYF. In DNA, the CDR3 is TGCGCCAGCAGCCAAGGGGGGAGCTCTGGAAACACCATATATTTT.

The chain has TRBV30 and TRBJ2-7, with a tentative D call TRBD1 (5 bases). This CDR3 contains 14 residues. Germline values: CDR1 GTSNPN, CDR2 SVGIG (reference sequence). Trimming stripped 4 bases from V and 5 bases from J, with 18 bases between. The CDR3 spells CAWTLGLPGHEQYF. In DNA form, the CDR3 reads TGTGCCTGGACTTTGGGGCTTCCTGGCCACGAGCAGTACTTC.

CDR3: CAWSKRQYTDTQYF. CDR3 bases: TGTGCCTGGAGTAAGAGACAGTACACAGATACGCAGTATTTT. The chain carries TRBV30 and TRBJ2-3, with D possibly matching TRBD1 (5 bases). The V gene's germline CDR1 is GTSNPN and CDR2 SVGIG (reference sequence). V gave up 2 bases and J gave up 2 bases, with 11 bases separating them. The CDR3 has 14 amino acids.

The chain carries TRBV5-1 and TRBJ2-1, with TRBD1 identical over 8 bases. Trimming at V came to 4 bases and at J to 2 bases, leaving 2 bases not matched to a gene. Germline V gene data show CDR1 as SGHRS and CDR2 as YFSETQ. This CDR3 has 14 amino acids. CDR3 loop: CASSQQGAYNEQFF. CDR3 nucleotides: TGCGCCAGCAGCCAACAGGGGGCCTACAATGAGCAGTTCTTC.